The entry below gives a single T cell receptor beta chain sequence along with its context. As yet, its antigen is unknown. Making use of molecular barcodes, quantitative 5'-RACE generated TCR beta libraries. TCRdb passed the 5' RACE reads through MiXCR, listing each CDR3 protein once. The profile shows 220,000 or so distinct CDR3 sequences, 18% of them singletons. The data are from a study of CD8 T cells in ankylosing spondylitis. Study results and caveats: Characteristic of ankylosing spondylitis blood, it appeared, was a TCR beta motif comprising 7 to 9 highly homologous variants. Earlier reports found some motif variants in synovial fluid and blood in reactive arthritis. Clones linked with disease were CD8+ and fairly uncommon in the peripheral blood. Disease-associated clones were reportedly significantly overrepresented in matched ankylosing spondylitis synovial fluid.

This CDR3 contains 17 residues. The germline CDR1 and CDR2 sequences are LNHNV and YYDKDF (reference sequence). J gave up 1 base and V 1 base, and 9 bases lay outside the gene matches. The genes are TRBV15 and TRBJ1-2, with TRBD1 identical over 7 bases. Sequenced: blood, either unsorted or a sorted T cell fraction (not recorded which). The clonotype was recovered from a male donor with ankylosing spondylitis. The CDR3 nucleotides read TGTGCCACCAGCAGAGCACCCCAGGGGGAAGATAACTATGGCTACACCTTC. This encodes CATSRAPQGEDNYGYTF.